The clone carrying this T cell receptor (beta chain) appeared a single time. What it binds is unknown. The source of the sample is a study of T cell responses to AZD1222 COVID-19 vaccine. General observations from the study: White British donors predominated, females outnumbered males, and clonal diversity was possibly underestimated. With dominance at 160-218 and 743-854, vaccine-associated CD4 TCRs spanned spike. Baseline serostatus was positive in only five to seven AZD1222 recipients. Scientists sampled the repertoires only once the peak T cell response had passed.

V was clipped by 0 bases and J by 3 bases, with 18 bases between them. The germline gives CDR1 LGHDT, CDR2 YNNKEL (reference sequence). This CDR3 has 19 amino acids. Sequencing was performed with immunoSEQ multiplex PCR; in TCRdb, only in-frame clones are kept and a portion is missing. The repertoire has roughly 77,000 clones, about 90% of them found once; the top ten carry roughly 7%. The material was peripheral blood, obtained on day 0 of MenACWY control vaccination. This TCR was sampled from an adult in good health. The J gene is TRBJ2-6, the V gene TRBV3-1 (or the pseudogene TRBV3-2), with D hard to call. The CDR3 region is CASSQDCWAETFGANVLTF. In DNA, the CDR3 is TGTGCCAGCAGCCAAGATTGTTGGGCAGAAACCTTTGGGGCCAACGTCCTGACTTTC.